These 32 T cell receptor beta chains were all obtained from the same sample, sequenced in a study of graft-versus-host responses after intestinal transplantation. The assay was immunoSEQ multiplex PCR, and TCRdb's table has in-frame clones only and misses some. Here the sample spans about 81,000 clones, approximately 90% being singletons. No antigen is known for these receptors. Sequencing was performed on unstimulated CD4+ T cells sorted from spleen or lymph node cells, taken before transplant. The receptors originated from a human donor who was the organ donor for an intestinal transplant.

The V call is TRBV5-4, the J call TRBJ1-2, with D perhaps TRBD1 (6 bases). CDR3 size: 15 residues. Germline V lookup: CDR1 SGHNT, CDR2 YYREEE (reference sequence). V shed 3 bases and J shed 8 bases, with 20 bases lying between them. CDR3 coding DNA: TGTGCCAGCAGCTCGATTAAATGGGGGGGCACGGGCTACACCTTC. Translated: CASSSIKWGGTGYTF.

The rearrangement joins TRBV19 to TRBJ2-6; 9 nucleotides match TRBD1. J gave up 2 bases and V 10 bases, and 9 bases lay outside the gene matches. This CDR3 has 16 amino acids. Germline V gene sequence: CDR1 LNHDA, CDR2 SQIVND (reference sequence). This chain's CDR3 is CATRDREFTGANVLTF. The CDR3, as DNA: TGTGCCACTAGGGACAGGGAATTTACTGGGGCCAACGTCCTGACTTTC. The whole variable domain, remainder taken from reference TRBV19 and TRBJ2-6, is DGGITQSPKYLFRKEGQNVTLSCEQNLNHDAMYWYRQDPGQGLRLIYYSQIVNDFQKGDIAEGYSVSREKKESFPLTVTSAQKNPTAFYLCATRDREFTGANVLTFGAGSRLTVL.

This chain joins TRBV6-1 and TRBJ1-1, with a possible D match to TRBD1 (6 bases). Trimming took 4 bases from V and 2 from J, leaving 17 bases between them. There are 16 residues in the CDR3. CDR1 is MNHNS and CDR2 is SASEGT in the germline V gene. CDR3 residues: CASSARTRGGNTEAFF. CDR3 in DNA: TGTGCCAGCAGTGCCCGGACCAGAGGGGGTAACACTGAAGCTTTCTTT.

V gene TRBV5-1 combines with J gene TRBJ2-1; D ambiguous. The V gene's germline CDR1 is SGHRS and CDR2 YFSETQ. Trimming pared 2 bases from V and 0 bases from J, leaving 6 bases between. This CDR3 has 14 amino acids. The CDR3 DNA is TGCGCCAGCAGCTTAGAGAGCTCCTACAATGAGCAGTTCTTC. This translates into CASSLESSYNEQFF.

The V call is TRBV15, the J call TRBJ1-2; 9 bases are a match to TRBD1. The CDR3 extends over 13 amino acids. CDR1 and CDR2 (germline): LNHNV, YYDKDF (reference sequence). Trimming removed 7 bases from V and 8 bases from J; junction bases left unmatched: 8. The CDR3 sequence: CATTMGQGGGYTF. The CDR3 nucleotides are TGTGCCACCACTATGGGACAGGGAGGAGGCTACACCTTC.

The rearrangement uses TRBV10-3 and TRBJ2-5; a possible D gene is TRBD1 (6 bases). The CDR3 loop spans 13 amino acids. The germline V gene encodes CDR1 ENHRY and CDR2 SYGVKD. V lost 10 bases to trimming and J lost 1 base, with 13 bases between them. The CDR3 is CASATGRQETQYF. In DNA form, the CDR3 reads TGTGCCAGTGCGACAGGTCGCCAAGAGACCCAGTACTTC.

The count of this clone is one. V gene TRBV20-1 combines with J gene TRBJ1-5; weak D call: TRBD1 (5 bases). This CDR3 comprises 11 residues. The V end was cut by 3 bases, the J end by 7 bases, with 7 bases between. Germline loops: CDR1 DFQATT, CDR2 SNEGSKA (reference sequence). This CDR3 is CSASAGQPQHF. The CDR3 DNA sequence: TGCAGTGCTAGCGCAGGGCAGCCCCAGCATTTT.

This clone was found once. The chain uses TRBV2 and TRBJ1-4, with D maybe TRBD1 (6 bases). The CDR3 loop spans 15 amino acids. Between the trimmed V and J ends, which lost 5 bases and 0 bases, there was a span of 10 bases. Germline loops: CDR1 SNHLY, CDR2 FYNNEI. The CDR3 loop is CASSFYRATNEKLFF. Written as DNA, the CDR3 is TGTGCCAGCAGTTTTTACAGGGCAACTAATGAAAAACTGTTTTTT.

The chain recombines TRBV29-1 with TRBJ2-5; 9 bases line up with TRBD2. Germline V gives CDR1 SQVTM, CDR2 ANQGSEA. The CDR3 contains 13 residues. Trimming removed 2 bases from V and 4 bases from J; junction bases left unmatched: 2. The CDR3 DNA reads as TGCAGCGTTGAAAGGACTAGCGCAGAGACCCAGTACTTC. It is translated as CSVERTSAETQYF.

V usage is TRBV6-1 and J usage is TRBJ2-2, with 8 bases lining up with TRBD1. Germline CDR1 reads MNHNS; CDR2 reads SASEGT. The junction had 8 bases not matched to a gene; V was cut back by 7 bases and J by 7 bases. The CDR3 spans 14 residues. The CDR3 DNA follows: TGTGCCAGCACGGGCAGGGGGCTTGACGGGGAGCTGTTTTTT. As protein: CASTGRGLDGELFF.

The chain employs TRBV19 and TRBJ1-5; 8 bases line up with TRBD1. The CDR3 length is 14 residues. CDR1 is LNHDA and CDR2 is SQIVND in the germline V gene (reference sequence). V shed 5 bases and J 5 bases; nucleotides not matched to a gene: 5. CDR3 loop: CASSQGQGYQPQHF. DNA of the CDR3: TGTGCCAGTAGTCAAGGACAGGGCTATCAGCCCCAGCATTTT.

This chain connects TRBV10-1 to TRBJ2-3; D remains ambiguous. This CDR3 is built from 11 residues. V lost 7 bases to trimming and J lost 2 bases, with 4 bases between them. CDR1 and CDR2 (germline): WNHNN, SYGVQD (reference sequence). The CDR3 DNA sequence: TGCGCCAGCACTTACACAGATACGCAGTATTTT. It is translated as CASTYTDTQYF.

The chain joins TRBV7-3 to TRBJ2-6, with 8 nucleotides matching TRBD1. CDR1 and CDR2 (germline): SGHTA, FQGTGA. The J segment lost 2 bases and the V segment lost 4 bases, leaving 1 base of the junction unmatched. This CDR3 is built from 15 residues. Here the CDR3 reads CASSSGGAGANVLTF. Here the CDR3 DNA reads TGTGCCAGCAGCTCAGGGGGCGCTGGGGCCAACGTCCTGACTTTC.

This clone has just one count. J is TRBJ1-2 and V is TRBV19; D gene ambiguous. Germline CDR1 LNHDA, CDR2 SQIVND (reference sequence). With 7 bases removed from V and 6 bases from J, the gap between germline ends came to 21 bases. The CDR3 sequence is 15 residues long. The CDR3 sequence: CASTRSPQTYDGYTF. In DNA form, the CDR3 reads TGTGCCAGTACACGATCCCCCCAGACATACGATGGCTACACCTTC.

The chain combines TRBV19 with TRBJ1-2; D unresolved. The CDR3 runs to 15 residues. Trimming took 7 bases from V and 4 from J, leaving 19 bases between them. Germline CDR1 and CDR2: LNHDA and SQIVND (reference sequence). CDR3 DNA sequence: TGTGCCAGTAACCCAACCCTCGGGAGTCTCTATGGCTACACCTTC. The encoded protein is CASNPTLGSLYGYTF.

The rearrangement links TRBV28 to TRBJ2-1, with D possibly being TRBD2 (5 bases). The CDR3 runs to 16 residues. CDR1 is MDHEN, CDR2 SYDVKM, per germline. V was shortened by 5 bases and J by 4 bases, with 18 bases between the two germline ends. CDR3 sequence: CASSPSLGKRYNEQFF. CDR3 in DNA: TGTGCCAGCAGTCCTAGCTTGGGTAAAAGGTACAATGAGCAGTTCTTC.

The V and J genes are TRBV5-5 and TRBJ2-1, with 10 bases that match TRBD2. This CDR3 comprises 13 residues. V trimming: 3 bases; J trimming: 8 bases; junction bases outside the gene matches: 2. The germline gives CDR1 SGHKS, CDR2 YYEKEE (reference sequence). CDR3 sequence (DNA): TGTGCCAGCAGCTCTGGGACTAGCGATGAGCAGTTCTTC. This codes for CASSSGTSDEQFF.

This chain connects TRBV7-9 to TRBJ2-5, with D possibly TRBD2 on 8 matching bases. The CDR3 has 16 amino acids. Germline V gene data show CDR1 as SEHNR and CDR2 as FQNEAQ (reference sequence). With 2 bases removed from V and 4 bases from J, the gap between germline ends came to 17 bases. CDR3 loop: CASSLKQGTSRETQYF. The CDR3, as DNA: TGTGCCAGCAGCTTAAAACAGGGGACTAGTCGAGAGACCCAGTACTTC.

J is TRBJ2-7 and V is TRBV28; maybe TRBD2 (5 bases). The CDR3 runs 14 residues. V shed 4 bases and J shed 2 bases, with 12 bases lying between them. The germline gives CDR1 MDHEN, CDR2 SYDVKM. CDR3 loop: CASSSSLAPYEQYF. Here the CDR3 DNA reads TGTGCCAGCAGTTCGTCTCTAGCCCCCTACGAGCAGTACTTC.

The chain carries TRBV5-1 and TRBJ2-1, with 7 bases fitting TRBD2. CDR1 is SGHRS, CDR2 YFSETQ, per germline. Germline trimming cut 3 bases from V and 2 bases from J; bases unmatched to any gene: 8. The CDR3 extends over 16 amino acids. The DNA of the CDR3 is TGCGCCAGCAGCTCGACCAGCGGGGTCACCTACAATGAGCAGTTCTTC. This sequence encodes CASSSTSGVTYNEQFF.

This chain links TRBV2 with TRBJ2-3, with TRBD2 matching over 10 bases. This CDR3 region has 15 residues. Trimming cost V 5 bases and J 1 base; bases outside gene matches: 3. Germline CDR1 reads SNHLY; CDR2 reads FYNNEI. Here the CDR3 reads CASSFLAGGTDTQYF. For the CDR3, the DNA is TGTGCCAGCAGTTTCCTAGCGGGGGGCACAGATACGCAGTATTTT.

The rearrangement uses TRBV5-1 and TRBJ2-1, with a tentative D call TRBD2 (6 bases). The germline V gene has CDR1 SGHRS and CDR2 YFSETQ. V was shortened by 0 bases and J by 10 bases, with 11 bases between the two germline ends. This CDR3 region has 13 residues. CDR3 residues: CASSLGSLAEQFF. CDR3 nucleotides: TGCGCCAGCAGCTTGGGTTCGCTAGCGGAGCAGTTCTTC.

This chain connects TRBV5-4 to TRBJ2-1, with D tentatively TRBD2 (6 bases). The V end lost 0 bases, the J end lost 1 base, and 8 bases lay between the germline ends. The CDR3 is 15 residues long. Germline V gene sequence: CDR1 SGHNT, CDR2 YYREEE (reference sequence). The CDR3 coding sequence is TGTGCCAGCAGCTTGGACGGGGGATCCTACAATGAGCAGTTCTTC. Translating gives CASSLDGGSYNEQFF.

The gene calls are TRBV2 and TRBJ1-5; 7 bases are shared with TRBD1. The V gene end was trimmed by 5 bases and the J gene end by 5 bases; junction bases not matched to a gene: 12. Germline V gene lookup returns CDR1 SNHLY and CDR2 FYNNEI. This CDR3 comprises 16 residues. Here the CDR3 reads CASSYWTGRMDQPQHF. DNA for the CDR3: TGTGCCAGCAGTTATTGGACAGGCCGTATGGATCAGCCCCAGCATTTT.

The chain is built from TRBV7-2 and TRBJ2-3; D is undetermined. The V and J ends lost 4 bases and 0 bases respectively, with 5 bases between them. Per the germline V gene, CDR1 is SGHTA and CDR2 is FQGNSA. The CDR3 covers 13 residues. This CDR3 reads CASSWPSTDTQYF. The CDR3 DNA is TGTGCCAGCAGCTGGCCTAGCACAGATACGCAGTATTTT.

CDR3: CASSHGESGNTIYF. CDR3 in DNA: TGTGCCAGCAGCCACGGGGAGTCTGGAAACACCATATATTTT. The rearrangement uses TRBV9 and TRBJ1-3; no firm D call. The germline gives CDR1 SGDLS, CDR2 YYNGEE. Deletions cut 4 bases from V and 1 base from J, with 9 bases between. The CDR3 contains 14 residues.

Comments on this clone: The sample carries other DNA sequences with the same CDR3. The rearrangement links TRBV20-1 to TRBJ1-1; D is unclear. V gave up 5 bases and J gave up 1 base, with 5 bases separating them. This CDR3 contains 11 residues. Germline assignment: CDR1 DFQATT and CDR2 SNEGSKA (reference sequence). The CDR3, as DNA: TGCAGTGCTTCCGGGAACACTGAAGCTTTCTTT. Amino acids: CSASGNTEAFF.

The V and J genes are TRBV15 and TRBJ2-5; 10 positions match TRBD2. In germline, CDR1 is LNHNV, CDR2 YYDKDF (reference sequence). V was clipped by 5 bases and J by 6 bases; unmatched bases: 15. The CDR3 is 17 residues long. The CDR3 loop is CATSGRRASGSVQTQYF. The CDR3 nucleotides are TGTGCCACCAGCGGGCGACGGGCTAGCGGGAGTGTTCAGACCCAGTACTTC.

The chain has TRBV28 and TRBJ2-2; 7 bases match TRBD1. The V gene's germline CDR1 is MDHEN and CDR2 SYDVKM. Germline trimming cut 11 bases from V and 4 bases from J; bases unmatched to any gene: 7. CDR3 size: 13 residues. The CDR3 nucleotides are TGTGCCGGACGACAGGGCGCCACCGGGGAGCTGTTTTTT. Amino acids: CAGRQGATGELFF.

The V and J genes are TRBV21-1 and TRBJ2-1; the listed D gene, TRBD2, was not tested against the DNA. TRBV21-1 is classified as a pseudogene. This CDR3 has 17 residues. CDR3 region: CASSKRCGGRAGDEQFF. The CDR3 DNA reads as TGTGCCAGCAGCAAAAGATGTGGCGGGAGGGCAGGCGATGAGCAGTTCTTC.

The chain employs TRBV11-2 and TRBJ1-1, with D possibly TRBD1 on 5 matching bases. This CDR3 region has 13 residues. The V end lost 6 bases, the J end lost 2 bases, and 10 bases lay between the germline ends. Germline CDR1 SGHAT, CDR2 FQNNGV. CDR3 DNA: TGTGCCAGCAGTACACAGGCTAACACTGAAGCTTTCTTT. Encoded protein: CASSTQANTEAFF.

V usage is TRBV11-2 and J usage is TRBJ2-7; maybe TRBD1 (6 bases). The ends were cut back, 5 bases at V and 1 base at J, with 12 bases in the middle. The germline gives CDR1 SGHAT, CDR2 FQNNGV. The CDR3 runs 14 residues. CDR3 in DNA: TGTGCCAGCAGCCCGGACAGAGTGTCCTACGAGCAGTACTTC. It is translated as CASSPDRVSYEQYF.